This T cell receptor (beta chain) was recovered during a study of T-cell memory formation after mild COVID-19. Turning to the study itself: TCR clusters were mostly donor specific. Study-wide points: Prior to infection, memory already included some responding clones, suggesting cross-reactive memory joined. CD8+ contracting clones occupied EMRA, while CD4+ ones occupied mainly CM and EM.

TCRdb ran MiXCR on the 5' RACE reads and lists one entry per CDR3 protein. There are 350,000 to 450,000 distinct CDR3 sequences in the sample; 13% to 15% occur only once, and around a fifth lies in the top ten. The V gene end was trimmed by 4 bases and the J gene end by 0 bases; junction bases not matched to a gene: 12. Germline CDR1 and CDR2: MGHRA and YSYEKL. The CDR3 contains 18 residues. Concerning this clonotype: Its antigen remains unknown.

The sample was PBMCs or a T cell subset sorted from them (not recorded which). The clonotype was recovered from a man younger than 35 who had mild COVID-19 (a few samples of this study predate the infection). Cell type and time point are not known. The rearrangement links TRBV4-1 to TRBJ1-5; 7 positions match TRBD1. The CDR3, as DNA: TGCGCCAGCAGCCTCGAGCCGACAGGGACGGATAGCAATCAGCCCCAGCATTTT. It specifies CASSLEPTGTDSNQPQHF.